This T cell receptor (beta chain) came from a study of blood T cell repertoires in COVID-19. In the study overall: Samples came from the United States, Italy and Spain, spanning acute and convalescent COVID-19. PBMCs, B-cell-depleted T cells, or T cells were the source of the cDNA or gDNA that made up the material.

This CDR3 is 15 amino acids long. The germline CDR1 and CDR2 sequences are LNHDA and SQIVND (reference sequence). Germline trimming cut 3 bases from V and 2 bases from J; bases unmatched to any gene: 5. Enrollment of patients from Seattle took place during active infection, with longitudinal follow-up. As processed by the authors: Estimated nucleated cell counts came from reference gene primer amplification. Generated by immunoSEQ multiplex PCR, the TCRdb table keeps only in-frame clones and is missing some. V and J calls plus clone size are reproduced from that table; the DNA served to infer D and trimming. The table has some 270,000 clones, approximately 85% seen once.

The material sequenced was peripheral blood. This TCR was recovered from a human donor with COVID-19, enrolled during active disease. The donor label of this sample is uncertain. The chain carries TRBV19 and TRBJ2-3, with 7 bases matching TRBD1. The CDR3 region has the DNA TGTGCCAGTAGTATGGGGACAGCTCCCACAGATACGCAGTATTTT. It yields the protein CASSMGTAPTDTQYF.